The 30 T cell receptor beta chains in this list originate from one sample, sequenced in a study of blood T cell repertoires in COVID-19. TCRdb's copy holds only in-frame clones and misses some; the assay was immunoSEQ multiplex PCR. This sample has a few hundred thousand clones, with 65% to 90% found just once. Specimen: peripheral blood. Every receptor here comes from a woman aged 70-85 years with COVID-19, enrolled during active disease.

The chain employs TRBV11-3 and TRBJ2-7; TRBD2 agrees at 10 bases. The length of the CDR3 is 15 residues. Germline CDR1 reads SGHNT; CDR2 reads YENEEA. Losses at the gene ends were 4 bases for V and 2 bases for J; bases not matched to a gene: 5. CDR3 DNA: TGTGCCAGCAGCTCAGGGACTAGCGAGACCTACGAGCAGTACTTC. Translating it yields CASSSGTSETYEQYF. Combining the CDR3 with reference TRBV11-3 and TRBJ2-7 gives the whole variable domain EAGVVQSPRYKIIEKKQPVAFWCNPISGHNTLYWYLQNLGQGPELLIRYENEEAVDDSQLPKDRFSAERLKGVDSTLKIQPAELGDSAVYLCASSSGTSETYEQYFGPGTRLTVT.

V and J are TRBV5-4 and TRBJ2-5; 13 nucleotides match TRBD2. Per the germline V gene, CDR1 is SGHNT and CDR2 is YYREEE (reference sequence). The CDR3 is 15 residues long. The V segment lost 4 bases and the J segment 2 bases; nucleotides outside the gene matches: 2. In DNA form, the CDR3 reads TGTGCCAGCAGCCTGACTAGCGGGAGGCAAGAGACCCAGTACTTC. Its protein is CASSLTSGRQETQYF.

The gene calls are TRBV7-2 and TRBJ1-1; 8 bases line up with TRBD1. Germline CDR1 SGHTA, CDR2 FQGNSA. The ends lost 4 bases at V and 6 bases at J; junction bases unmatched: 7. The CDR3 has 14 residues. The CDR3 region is CASSSRQGWAEAFF. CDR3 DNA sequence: TGTGCCAGCAGCTCTCGACAGGGGTGGGCTGAAGCTTTCTTT.

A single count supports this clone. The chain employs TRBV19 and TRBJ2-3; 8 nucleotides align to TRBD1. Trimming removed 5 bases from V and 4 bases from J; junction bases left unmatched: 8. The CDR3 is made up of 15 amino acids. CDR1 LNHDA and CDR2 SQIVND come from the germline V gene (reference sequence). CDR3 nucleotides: TGTGCCAGTAGTCCCAGGACAGGGCGAGCAGATACGCAGTATTTT. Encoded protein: CASSPRTGRADTQYF.

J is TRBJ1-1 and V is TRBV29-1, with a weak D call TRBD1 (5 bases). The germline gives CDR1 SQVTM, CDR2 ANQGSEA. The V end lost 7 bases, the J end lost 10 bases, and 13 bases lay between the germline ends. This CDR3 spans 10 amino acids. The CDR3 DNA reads TGCAGCGCCCTGACAGAGGCAGCTTTCTTT. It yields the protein CSALTEAAFF.

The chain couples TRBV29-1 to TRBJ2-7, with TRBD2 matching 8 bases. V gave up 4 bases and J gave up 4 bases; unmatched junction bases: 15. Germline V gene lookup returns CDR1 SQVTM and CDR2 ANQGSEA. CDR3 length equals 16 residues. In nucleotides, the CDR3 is TGCAGCGTTGGGACTCCTCGGACTAGCAGAACATACGAGCAGTACTTC. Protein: CSVGTPRTSRTYEQYF.

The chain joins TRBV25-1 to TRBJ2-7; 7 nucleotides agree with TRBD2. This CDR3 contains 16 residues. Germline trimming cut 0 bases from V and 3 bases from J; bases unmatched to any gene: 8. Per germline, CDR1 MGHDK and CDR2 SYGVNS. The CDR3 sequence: CASSEYTGGSFYEQYF. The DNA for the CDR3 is TGTGCCAGCAGTGAATACACGGGAGGCTCCTTCTACGAGCAGTACTTC.

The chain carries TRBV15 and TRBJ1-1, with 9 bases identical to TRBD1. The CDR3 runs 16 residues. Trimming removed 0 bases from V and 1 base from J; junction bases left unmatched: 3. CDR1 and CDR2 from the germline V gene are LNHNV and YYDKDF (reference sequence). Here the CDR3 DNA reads TGTGCCACCAGCAGAGATATGACAGGGGGGAACACTGAAGCTTTCTTT. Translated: CATSRDMTGGNTEAFF.

CDR3 amino acids: CASRLRAGGLNEQFF. CDR3 bases: TGTGCAAGTCGCTTAAGGGCAGGGGGTCTCAATGAGCAGTTCTTC. This chain uses TRBV12-2 with TRBJ2-1; whether TRBD1, the table's D call, matches the DNA was not checked. TRBV12-2 is an annotated pseudogene. The CDR3 loop spans 15 amino acids.

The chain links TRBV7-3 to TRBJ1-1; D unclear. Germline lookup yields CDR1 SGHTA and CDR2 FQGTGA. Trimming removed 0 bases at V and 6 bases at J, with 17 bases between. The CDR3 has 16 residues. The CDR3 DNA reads TGTGCCAGCAGCTTAACCACGTCGGGAGGCCTTTCTGAAGCTTTCTTT. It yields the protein CASSLTTSGGLSEAFF. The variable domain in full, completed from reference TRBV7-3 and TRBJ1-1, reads GAGVSQTPSNKVTEKGKYVELRCDPISGHTALYWYRQSLGQGPEFLIYFQGTGAADDSGLPNDRFFAVRPEGSVSTLKIQRTERGDSAVYLCASSLTTSGGLSEAFFGQGTRLTVV.

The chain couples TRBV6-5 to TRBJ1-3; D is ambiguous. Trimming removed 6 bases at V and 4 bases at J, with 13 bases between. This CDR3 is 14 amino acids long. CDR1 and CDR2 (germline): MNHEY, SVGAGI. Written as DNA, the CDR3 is TGTGCCAGCAGGGTCGCGCGGTGGGGAAACACCATATATTTT. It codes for CASRVARWGNTIYF.

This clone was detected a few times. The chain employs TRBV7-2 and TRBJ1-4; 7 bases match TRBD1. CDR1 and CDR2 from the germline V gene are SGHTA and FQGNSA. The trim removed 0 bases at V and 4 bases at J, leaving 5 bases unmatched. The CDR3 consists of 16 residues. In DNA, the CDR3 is TGTGCCAGCAGCTTAGCGCCCCAGGGGGGTAATGAAAAACTGTTTTTT. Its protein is CASSLAPQGGNEKLFF.

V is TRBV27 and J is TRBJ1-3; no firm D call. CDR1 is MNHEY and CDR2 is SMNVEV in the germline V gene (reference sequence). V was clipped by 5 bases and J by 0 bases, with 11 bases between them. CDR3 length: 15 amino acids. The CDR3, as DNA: TGTGCCAGCAGTCGATCCGGGAGCTCTGGAAACACCATATATTTT. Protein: CASSRSGSSGNTIYF.

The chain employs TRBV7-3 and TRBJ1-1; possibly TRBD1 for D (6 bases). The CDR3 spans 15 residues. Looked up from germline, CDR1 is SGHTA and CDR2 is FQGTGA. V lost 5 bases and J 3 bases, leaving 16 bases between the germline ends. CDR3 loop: CASSQTWGGHTEAFF. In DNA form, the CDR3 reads TGTGCCAGCAGCCAGACATGGGGGGGCCACACTGAAGCTTTCTTT. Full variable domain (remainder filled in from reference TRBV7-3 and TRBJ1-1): GAGVSQTPSNKVTEKGKYVELRCDPISGHTALYWYRQSLGQGPEFLIYFQGTGAADDSGLPNDRFFAVRPEGSVSTLKIQRTERGDSAVYLCASSQTWGGHTEAFFGQGTRLTVV.

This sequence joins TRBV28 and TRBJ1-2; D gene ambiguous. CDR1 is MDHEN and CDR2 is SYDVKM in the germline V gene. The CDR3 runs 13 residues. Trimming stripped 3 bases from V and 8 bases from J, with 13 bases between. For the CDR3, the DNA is TGTGCCAGCAGTTTGTCCCCTATGAAGGGCTACACCTTC. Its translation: CASSLSPMKGYTF.

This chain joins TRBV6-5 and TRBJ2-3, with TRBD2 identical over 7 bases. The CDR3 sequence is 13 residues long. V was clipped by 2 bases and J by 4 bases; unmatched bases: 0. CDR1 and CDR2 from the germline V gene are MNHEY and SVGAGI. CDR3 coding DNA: TGTGCCAGCAGTTACGGGGGGGCAGATACGCAGTATTTT. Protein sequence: CASSYGGADTQYF.

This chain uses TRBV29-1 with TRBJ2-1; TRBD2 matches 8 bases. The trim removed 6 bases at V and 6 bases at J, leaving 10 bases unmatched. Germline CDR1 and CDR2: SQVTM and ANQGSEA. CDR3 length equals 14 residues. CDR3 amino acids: CSVVAGLGINEQFF. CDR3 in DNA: TGCAGCGTAGTAGCGGGGTTAGGAATCAATGAGCAGTTCTTC.

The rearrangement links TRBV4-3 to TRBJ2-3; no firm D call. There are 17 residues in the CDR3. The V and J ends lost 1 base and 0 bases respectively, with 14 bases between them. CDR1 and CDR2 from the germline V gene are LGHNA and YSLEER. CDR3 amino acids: CASSQARVFSSTDTQYF. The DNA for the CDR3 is TGCGCCAGCAGCCAAGCCCGGGTCTTCTCTAGCACAGATACGCAGTATTTT.

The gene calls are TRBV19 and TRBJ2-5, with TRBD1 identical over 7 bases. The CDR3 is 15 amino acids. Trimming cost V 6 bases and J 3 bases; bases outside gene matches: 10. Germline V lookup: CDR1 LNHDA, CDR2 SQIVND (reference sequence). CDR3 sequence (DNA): TGTGCCAGTAGACGCAGACAGGGAGAGGAAGAGACCCAGTACTTC. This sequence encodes CASRRRQGEEETQYF.

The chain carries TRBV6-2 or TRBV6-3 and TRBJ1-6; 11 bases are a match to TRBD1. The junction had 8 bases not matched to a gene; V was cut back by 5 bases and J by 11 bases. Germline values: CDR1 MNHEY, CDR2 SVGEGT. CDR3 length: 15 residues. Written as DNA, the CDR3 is TGTGCCAGCAGTCCCGGGACAGGGGGATCAACACCCCTCCACTTT. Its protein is CASSPGTGGSTPLHF.

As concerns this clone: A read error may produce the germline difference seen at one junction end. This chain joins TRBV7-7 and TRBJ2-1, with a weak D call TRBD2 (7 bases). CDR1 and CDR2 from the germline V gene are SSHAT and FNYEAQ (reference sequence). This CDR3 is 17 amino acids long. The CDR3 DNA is TGTGCTAGCAGCTTAGGTGGGGGGGGCCACTCCTACAATGAGCAGTTCTTC. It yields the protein CASSLGGGGHSYNEQFF. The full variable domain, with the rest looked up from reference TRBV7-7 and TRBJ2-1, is GAGVSQSPRYKVTKRGQDVTLRCDPISSHATLYWYQQALGQGPEFLTYFNYEAQPDKSGLPSDRFSAERPEGSISTLTIQRTEQRDSAMYRCASSLGGGGHSYNEQFFGPGTRLTVL.

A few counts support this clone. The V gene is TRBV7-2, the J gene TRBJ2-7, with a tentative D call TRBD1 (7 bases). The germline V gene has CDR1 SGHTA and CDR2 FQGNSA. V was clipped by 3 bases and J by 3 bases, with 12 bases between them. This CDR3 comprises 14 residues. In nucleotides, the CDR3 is TGTGCCAGCAGCTTGGAGGGGGCATACTACGAGCAGTACTTC. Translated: CASSLEGAYYEQYF.

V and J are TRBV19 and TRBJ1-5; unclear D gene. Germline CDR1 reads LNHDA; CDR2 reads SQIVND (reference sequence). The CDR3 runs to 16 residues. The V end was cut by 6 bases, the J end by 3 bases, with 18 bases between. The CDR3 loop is CASSPQGNRHNQPQHF. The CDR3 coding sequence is TGTGCCAGTAGCCCCCAAGGAAACCGACACAATCAGCCCCAGCATTTT.

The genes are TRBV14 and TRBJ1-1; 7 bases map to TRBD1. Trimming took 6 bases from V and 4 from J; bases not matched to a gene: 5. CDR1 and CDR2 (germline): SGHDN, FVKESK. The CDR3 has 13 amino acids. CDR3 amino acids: CASRHTGVTEAFF. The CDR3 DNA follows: TGTGCCAGCAGACATACAGGGGTCACTGAAGCTTTCTTT.

This chain's CDR3 is CASSLVSDGNYEQYF. CDR3 coding DNA: TGTGCCAGCAGCTTAGTTAGCGACGGAAACTACGAGCAGTACTTC. The V call is TRBV7-8, the J call TRBJ2-7; D is perhaps TRBD2 (5 bases). The CDR3 extends over 15 amino acids. Trimming removed 1 base from V and 3 bases from J, with 13 bases in between. CDR1 is SGHVS and CDR2 is FQNEAQ in the germline V gene.

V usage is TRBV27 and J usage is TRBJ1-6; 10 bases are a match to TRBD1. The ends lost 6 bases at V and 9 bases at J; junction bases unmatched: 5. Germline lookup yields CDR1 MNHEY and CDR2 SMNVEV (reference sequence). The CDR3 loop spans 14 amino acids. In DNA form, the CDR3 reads TGTGCCAGCAGACTGACAGGGGGCCCTTCACCCCTCCACTTT. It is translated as CASRLTGGPSPLHF.

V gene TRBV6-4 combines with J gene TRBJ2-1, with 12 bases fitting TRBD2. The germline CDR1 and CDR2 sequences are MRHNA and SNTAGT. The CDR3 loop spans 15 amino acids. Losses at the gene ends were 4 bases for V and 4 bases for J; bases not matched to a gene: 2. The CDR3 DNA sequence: TGTGCCAGCAGTGTAGGGACTAGCGGGTACAATGAGCAGTTCTTC. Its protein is CASSVGTSGYNEQFF.

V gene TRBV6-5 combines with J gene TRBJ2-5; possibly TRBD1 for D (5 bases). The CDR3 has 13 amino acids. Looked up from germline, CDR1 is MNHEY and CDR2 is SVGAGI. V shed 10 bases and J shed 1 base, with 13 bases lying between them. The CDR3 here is CATKTGSQETQYF. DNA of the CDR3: TGTGCCACCAAAACAGGCTCCCAAGAGACCCAGTACTTC.

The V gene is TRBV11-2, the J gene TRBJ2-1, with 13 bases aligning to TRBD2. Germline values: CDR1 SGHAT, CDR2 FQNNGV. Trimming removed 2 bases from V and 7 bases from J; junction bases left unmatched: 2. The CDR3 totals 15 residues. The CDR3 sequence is CASSLKGLAGNEQFF. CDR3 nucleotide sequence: TGTGCCAGCAGCTTAAAGGGACTAGCGGGGAATGAGCAGTTCTTC.

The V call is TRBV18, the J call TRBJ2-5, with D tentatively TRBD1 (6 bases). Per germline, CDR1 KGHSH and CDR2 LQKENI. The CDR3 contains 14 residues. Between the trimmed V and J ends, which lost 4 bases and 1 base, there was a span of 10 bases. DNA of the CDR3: TGTGCCAGCTCACTGGGACACCGCCAAGAGACCCAGTACTTC. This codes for CASSLGHRQETQYF.